One sample yielded the 5 T cell receptor beta chains listed below, sequenced in a study of Graves' ophthalmopathy and Graves' hyperthyroidism. As the template, RNA transcripts were used to amplify TCR beta CDR3 regions. The authors performed first-round RT-PCR with HTBI primers and then a second-round multiplex PCR. TCRdb re-derived calls from the multiplex PCR reads in MiXCR, one entry per CDR3 protein. The sample carries around 470,000 distinct CDR3 sequences, roughly 14% recorded once. The sample taken for sequencing was blood. All receptors derive from a woman aged 25 to 39 with Graves' ophthalmopathy.

This clonotype was counted at least ten times. In nucleotides, the CDR3 is TGTGCCAGCGCAGGAGGGGGCAATTCACCCCTCCACTTT. Translated, it gives CASAGGGNSPLHF. J is TRBJ1-6 and V is TRBV12-3 or TRBV12-4, with 7 bases that match TRBD1. The V segment lost 8 bases and the J segment 7 bases; nucleotides outside the gene matches: 5. The CDR3 consists of 13 residues.

This clonotype appeared many times. The chain joins TRBV27 to TRBJ1-2, with TRBD1 as a possible D gene (5 bases). Trimming took off 6 bases at V and 7 bases at J, with 18 bases between the two ends. The V gene's germline CDR1 is MNHEY and CDR2 SMNVEV (reference sequence). This CDR3 contains 14 residues. CDR3 sequence reads: CASSRGEGSGGYTF. The CDR3 DNA is TGTGCCAGCAGCCGAGGCGAGGGGTCCGGTGGCTACACCTTC.

This clonotype came up many times. This chain connects TRBV6-1 to TRBJ2-7, with 10 bases fitting TRBD1. V lost 6 bases, J lost 5 bases, and 4 bases stayed unmatched. This CDR3 comprises 13 residues. Germline lookup yields CDR1 MNHNS and CDR2 SASEGT. The CDR3 is CASRMTGGHEQYF. CDR3 in DNA: TGTGCCAGCAGGATGACAGGGGGCCACGAGCAGTACTTC.

This clonotype was seen repeatedly, ten times or more. The chain has TRBV6-5 and TRBJ1-2, with a tentative D call TRBD1 (5 bases). Trimming cost V 0 bases and J 8 bases, with 19 bases left between them. CDR1 and CDR2 (germline): MNHEY, SVGAGI. CDR3 length equals 16 residues. As DNA, the CDR3 is TGTGCCAGCAGTTACTCGATGGGACTCAAAGCGGGGGGCTACACCTTC. Its translation is CASSYSMGLKAGGYTF.

This clonotype was recorded at least ten times. The rearrangement uses TRBV6-1 and TRBJ2-7; D is uncertain. Trimming removed 0 bases from V and 7 bases from J, with 16 bases in between. This CDR3 spans 15 amino acids. The germline CDR1 and CDR2 sequences are MNHNS and SASEGT. CDR3 loop: CASSEADTRKGEQYF. CDR3 bases: TGTGCCAGCAGTGAAGCCGACACCCGCAAGGGAGAGCAGTACTTC.